This T cell receptor (beta chain) was identified during a study of CD8 T cells in ankylosing spondylitis. TCRdb re-derived calls from the 5' RACE reads in MiXCR, one entry per CDR3 protein. The repertoire holds about 150,000 distinct CDR3 sequences, approximately 10% seen once, with about 4% in the top ten. This clonotype was recorded at least ten times. CDR1 DFQATT and CDR2 SNEGSKA come from the germline V gene (reference sequence). The CDR3 length is 13 residues. The V gene lost 4 bases and the J gene lost 4 bases, with 11 bases spanning the gap. This rearrangement joins TRBV20-1 to TRBJ1-5, with TRBD1 as a possible D gene (6 bases). This TCR was recovered from a female donor with ankylosing spondylitis or in good health (not recorded which). Material for sequencing was blood, either unsorted or a sorted T cell fraction (not recorded which). The DNA for the CDR3 is TGCAGTGCTATTCGGGACACAAATCAGCCCCAGCATTTT. This translates into CSAIRDTNQPQHF.